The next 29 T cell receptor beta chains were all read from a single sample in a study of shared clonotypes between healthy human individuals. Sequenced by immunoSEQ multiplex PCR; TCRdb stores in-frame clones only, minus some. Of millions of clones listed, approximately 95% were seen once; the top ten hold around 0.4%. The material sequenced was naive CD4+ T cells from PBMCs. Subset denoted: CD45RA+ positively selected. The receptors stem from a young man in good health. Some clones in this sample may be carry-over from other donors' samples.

DNA for the CDR3: TGTGCCAGCAGCGTCCGGGGGGGACAGTACAATGAGCAGTTCTTC. This encodes CASSVRGGQYNEQFF. The chain joins TRBV9 to TRBJ2-1; TRBD2 is a possible D gene (8 bases). Trimming pared 2 bases from V and 4 bases from J, leaving 13 bases between. CDR3 length: 15 residues. Germline loops: CDR1 SGDLS, CDR2 YYNGEE.

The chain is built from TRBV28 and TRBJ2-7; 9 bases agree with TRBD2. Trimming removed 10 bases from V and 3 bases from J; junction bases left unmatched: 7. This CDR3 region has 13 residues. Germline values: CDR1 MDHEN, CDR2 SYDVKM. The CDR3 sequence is CATRASGVYEQYF. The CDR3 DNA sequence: TGTGCCACGCGGGCTAGCGGGGTCTACGAGCAGTACTTC. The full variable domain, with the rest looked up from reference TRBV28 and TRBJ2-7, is DVKVTQSSRYLVKRTGEKVFLECVQDMDHENMFWYRQDPGLGLRLIYFSYDVKMKEKGDIPEGYSVSREKKERFSLILESASTNQTSMYLCATRASGVYEQYFGPGTRLTVT.

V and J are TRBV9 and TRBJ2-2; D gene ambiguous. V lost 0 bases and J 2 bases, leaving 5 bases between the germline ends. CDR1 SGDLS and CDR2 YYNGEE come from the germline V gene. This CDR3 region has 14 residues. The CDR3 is CASSVGINTGELFF. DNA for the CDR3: TGTGCCAGCAGCGTAGGTATTAACACCGGGGAGCTGTTTTTT.

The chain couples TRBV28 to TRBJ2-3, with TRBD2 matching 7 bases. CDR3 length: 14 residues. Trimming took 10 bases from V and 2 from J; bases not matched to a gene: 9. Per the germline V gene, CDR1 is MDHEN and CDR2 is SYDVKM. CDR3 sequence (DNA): TGTGCCATTTGGACTAGGCAAAACACAGATACGCAGTATTTT. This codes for CAIWTRQNTDTQYF.

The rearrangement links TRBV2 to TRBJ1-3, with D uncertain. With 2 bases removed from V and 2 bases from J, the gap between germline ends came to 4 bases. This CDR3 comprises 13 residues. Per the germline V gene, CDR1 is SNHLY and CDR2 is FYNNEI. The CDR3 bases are TGTGCCAGCAGTGAAATTGCTGGAAACACCATATATTTT. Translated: CASSEIAGNTIYF.

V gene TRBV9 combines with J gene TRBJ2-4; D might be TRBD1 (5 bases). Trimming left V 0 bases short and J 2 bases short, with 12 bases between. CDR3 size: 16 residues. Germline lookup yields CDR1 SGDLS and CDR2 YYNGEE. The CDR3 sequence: CASSVDDSLSKNIQYF. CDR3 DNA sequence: TGTGCCAGCAGCGTAGATGACAGCCTGTCCAAAAACATTCAGTACTTC.

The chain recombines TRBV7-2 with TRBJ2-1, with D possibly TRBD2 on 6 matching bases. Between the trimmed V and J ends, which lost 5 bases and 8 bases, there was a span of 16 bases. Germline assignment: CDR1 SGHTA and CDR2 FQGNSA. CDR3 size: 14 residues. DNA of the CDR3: TGTGCCAGCAGCCCTGGACCAGCGGGCGATGAGCAGTTCTTC. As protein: CASSPGPAGDEQFF.

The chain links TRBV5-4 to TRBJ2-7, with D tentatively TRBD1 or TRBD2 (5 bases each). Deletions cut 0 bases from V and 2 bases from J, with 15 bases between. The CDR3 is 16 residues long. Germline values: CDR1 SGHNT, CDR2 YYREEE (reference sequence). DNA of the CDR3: TGTGCCAGCAGCTTGGACCCCTTCCGGGACCCCTACGAGCAGTACTTC. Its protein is CASSLDPFRDPYEQYF.

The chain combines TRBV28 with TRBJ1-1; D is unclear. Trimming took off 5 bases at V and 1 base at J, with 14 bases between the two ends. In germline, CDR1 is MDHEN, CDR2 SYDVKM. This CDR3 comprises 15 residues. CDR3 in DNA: TGTGCCAGCAGTGCGGACGGCTTGGGGAACACTGAAGCTTTCTTT. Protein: CASSADGLGNTEAFF.

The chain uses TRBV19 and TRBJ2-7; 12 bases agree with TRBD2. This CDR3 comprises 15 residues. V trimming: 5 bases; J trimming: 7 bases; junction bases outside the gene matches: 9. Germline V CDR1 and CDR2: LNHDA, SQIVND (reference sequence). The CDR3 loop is CASSGRLAGEGEQYF. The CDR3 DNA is TGTGCCAGTAGTGGAAGACTAGCGGGGGAGGGTGAGCAGTACTTC.

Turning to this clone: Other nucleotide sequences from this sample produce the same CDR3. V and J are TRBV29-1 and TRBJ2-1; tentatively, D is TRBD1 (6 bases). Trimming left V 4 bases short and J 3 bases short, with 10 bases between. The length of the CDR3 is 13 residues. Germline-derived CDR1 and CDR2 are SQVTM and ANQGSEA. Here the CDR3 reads CSVAGVSYNEQFF. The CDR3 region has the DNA TGCAGCGTTGCAGGGGTAAGCTACAATGAGCAGTTCTTC.

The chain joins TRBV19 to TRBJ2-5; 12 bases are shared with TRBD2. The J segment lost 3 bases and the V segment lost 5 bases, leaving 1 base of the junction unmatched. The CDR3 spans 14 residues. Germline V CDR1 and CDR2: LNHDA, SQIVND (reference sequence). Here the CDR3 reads CASSSSGREETQYF. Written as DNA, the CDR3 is TGTGCCAGTAGTTCTAGCGGGAGGGAAGAGACCCAGTACTTC.

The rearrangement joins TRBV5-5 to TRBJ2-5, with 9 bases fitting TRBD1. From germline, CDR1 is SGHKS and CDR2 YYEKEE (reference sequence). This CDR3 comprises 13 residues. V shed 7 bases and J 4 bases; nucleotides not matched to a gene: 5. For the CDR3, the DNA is TGTGCCAGCGACAGGGGGGGAGCAGAGACCCAGTACTTC. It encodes CASDRGGAETQYF. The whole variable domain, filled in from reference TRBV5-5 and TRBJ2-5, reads DAGVTQSPTHLIKTRGQQVTLRCSPISGHKSVSWYQQVLGQGPQFIFQYYEKEERGRGNFPDRFSARQFPNYSSELNVNALLLGDSALYLCASDRGGAETQYFGPGTRLLVL.

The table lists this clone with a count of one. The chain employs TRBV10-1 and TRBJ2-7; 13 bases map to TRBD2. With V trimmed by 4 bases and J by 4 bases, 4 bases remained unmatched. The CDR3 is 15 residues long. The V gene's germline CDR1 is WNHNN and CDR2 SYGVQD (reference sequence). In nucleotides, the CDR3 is TGCGCCAGCAGTGGGGGGACTAGCGGGATGTACGAGCAGTACTTC. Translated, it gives CASSGGTSGMYEQYF.

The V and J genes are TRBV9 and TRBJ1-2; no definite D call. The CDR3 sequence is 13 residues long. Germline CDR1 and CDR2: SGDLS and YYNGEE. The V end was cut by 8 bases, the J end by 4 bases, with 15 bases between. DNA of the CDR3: TGTGCCAGTGGAAACCCAAGGATCTATGGCTACACCTTC. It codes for CASGNPRIYGYTF. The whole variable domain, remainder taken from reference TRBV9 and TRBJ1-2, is DSGVTQTPKHLITATGQRVTLRCSPRSGDLSVYWYQQSLDQGLQFLIQYYNGEERAKGNILERFSAQQFPDLHSELNLSSLELGDSALYFCASGNPRIYGYTFGSGTRLTVV.

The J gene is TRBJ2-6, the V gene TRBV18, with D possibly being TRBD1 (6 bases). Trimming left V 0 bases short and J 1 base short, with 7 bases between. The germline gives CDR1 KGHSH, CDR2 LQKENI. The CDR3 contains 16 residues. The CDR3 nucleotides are TGTGCCAGCTCACCACCGGACAGATCTGGGGCCAACGTCCTGACTTTC. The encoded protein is CASSPPDRSGANVLTF.

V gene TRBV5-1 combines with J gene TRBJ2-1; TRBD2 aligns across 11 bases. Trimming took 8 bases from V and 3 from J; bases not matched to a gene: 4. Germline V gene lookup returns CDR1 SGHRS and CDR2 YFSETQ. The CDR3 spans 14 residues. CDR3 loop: CASTGTSGYNEQFF. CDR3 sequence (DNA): TGCGCCAGTACCGGGACTAGCGGCTACAATGAGCAGTTCTTC.

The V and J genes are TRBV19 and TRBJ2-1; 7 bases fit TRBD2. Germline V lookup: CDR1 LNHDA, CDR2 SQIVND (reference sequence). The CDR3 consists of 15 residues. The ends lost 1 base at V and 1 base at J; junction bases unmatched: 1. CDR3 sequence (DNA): TGTGCCAGTAGTATAGGCGGGAGATCCTACAATGAGCAGTTCTTC. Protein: CASSIGGRSYNEQFF. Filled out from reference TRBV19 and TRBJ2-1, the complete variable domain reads DGGITQSPKYLFRKEGQNVTLSCEQNLNHDAMYWYRQDPGQGLRLIYYSQIVNDFQKGDIAEGYSVSREKKESFPLTVTSAQKNPTAFYLCASSIGGRSYNEQFFGPGTRLTVL.

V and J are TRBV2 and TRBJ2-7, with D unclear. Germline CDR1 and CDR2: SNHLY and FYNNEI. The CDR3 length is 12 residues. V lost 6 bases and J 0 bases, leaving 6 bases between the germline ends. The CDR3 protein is CASRLTSYEQYF. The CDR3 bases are TGTGCCAGCAGGCTTACCTCCTACGAGCAGTACTTC.

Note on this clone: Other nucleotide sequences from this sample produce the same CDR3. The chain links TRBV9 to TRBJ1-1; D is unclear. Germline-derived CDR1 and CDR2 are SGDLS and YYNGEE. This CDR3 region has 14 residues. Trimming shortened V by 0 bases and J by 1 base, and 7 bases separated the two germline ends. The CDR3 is CASSVEEGNTEAFF. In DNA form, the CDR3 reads TGTGCCAGCAGCGTAGAGGAAGGGAACACTGAAGCTTTCTTT.

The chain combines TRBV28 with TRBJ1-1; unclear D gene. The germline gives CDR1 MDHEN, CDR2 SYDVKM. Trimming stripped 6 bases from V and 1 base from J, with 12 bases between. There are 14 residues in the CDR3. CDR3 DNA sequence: TGTGCCAGCAGCTACTCTCGTTGGAACACTGAAGCTTTCTTT. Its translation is CASSYSRWNTEAFF. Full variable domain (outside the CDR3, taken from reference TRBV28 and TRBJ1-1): DVKVTQSSRYLVKRTGEKVFLECVQDMDHENMFWYRQDPGLGLRLIYFSYDVKMKEKGDIPEGYSVSREKKERFSLILESASTNQTSMYLCASSYSRWNTEAFFGQGTRLTVV.

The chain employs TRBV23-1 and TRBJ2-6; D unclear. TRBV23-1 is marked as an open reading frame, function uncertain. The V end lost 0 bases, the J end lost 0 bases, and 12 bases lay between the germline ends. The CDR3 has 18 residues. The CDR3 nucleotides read TGCGCCAGCAGTCAATCTTGCAATCCGCGCTCTGGGGCCAACGTCCTGACTTTC. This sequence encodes CASSQSCNPRSGANVLTF.

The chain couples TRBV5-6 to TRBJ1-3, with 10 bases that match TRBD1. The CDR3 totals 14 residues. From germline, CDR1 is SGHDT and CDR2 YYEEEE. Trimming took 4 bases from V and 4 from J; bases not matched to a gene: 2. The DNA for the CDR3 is TGTGCCAGCAGCCGGGACAGGGGAGGAAACACCATATATTTT. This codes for CASSRDRGGNTIYF.

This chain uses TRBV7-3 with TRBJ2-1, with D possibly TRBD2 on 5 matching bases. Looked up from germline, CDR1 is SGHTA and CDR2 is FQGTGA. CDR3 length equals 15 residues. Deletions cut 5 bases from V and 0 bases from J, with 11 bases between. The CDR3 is CASSPGLPSYNEQFF. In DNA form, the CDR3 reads TGTGCCAGCAGCCCAGGACTTCCCTCCTACAATGAGCAGTTCTTC.

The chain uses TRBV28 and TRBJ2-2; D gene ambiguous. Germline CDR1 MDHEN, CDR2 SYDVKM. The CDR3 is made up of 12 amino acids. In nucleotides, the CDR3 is TGTGCTGGCGCCCTAAGCACCGGGGAGCTGTTTTTT. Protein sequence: CAGALSTGELFF.

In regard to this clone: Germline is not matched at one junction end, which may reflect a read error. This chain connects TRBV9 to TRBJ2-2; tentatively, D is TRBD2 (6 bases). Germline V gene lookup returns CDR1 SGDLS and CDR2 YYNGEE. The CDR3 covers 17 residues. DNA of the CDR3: TGTGCCAGCAGCGTGGGGGGTCGACTGGCGAACACCGGGGAGTTGTTTTTT. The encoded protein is CASSVGGRLANTGELFF.

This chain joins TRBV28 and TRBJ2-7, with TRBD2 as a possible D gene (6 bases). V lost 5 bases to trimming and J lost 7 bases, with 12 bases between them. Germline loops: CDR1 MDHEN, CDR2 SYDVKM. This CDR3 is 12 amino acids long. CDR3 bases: TGTGCCAGCAGTCCCAGGGCGGGAGAGCAGTACTTC. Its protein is CASSPRAGEQYF. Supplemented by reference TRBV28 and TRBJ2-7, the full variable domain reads DVKVTQSSRYLVKRTGEKVFLECVQDMDHENMFWYRQDPGLGLRLIYFSYDVKMKEKGDIPEGYSVSREKKERFSLILESASTNQTSMYLCASSPRAGEQYFGPGTRLTVT.

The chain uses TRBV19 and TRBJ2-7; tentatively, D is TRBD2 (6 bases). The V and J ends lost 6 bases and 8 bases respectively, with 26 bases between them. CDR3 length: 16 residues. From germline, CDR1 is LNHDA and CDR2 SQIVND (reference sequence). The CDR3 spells CASSPRPGAGPTQQYF. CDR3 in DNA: TGTGCCAGTAGCCCCCGTCCGGGAGCCGGTCCTACGCAGCAGTACTTC.

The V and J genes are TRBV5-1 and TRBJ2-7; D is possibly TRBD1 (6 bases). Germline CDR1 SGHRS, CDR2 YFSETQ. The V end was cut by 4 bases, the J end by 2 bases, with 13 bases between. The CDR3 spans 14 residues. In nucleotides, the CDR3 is TGCGCCAGCAGCCCAGGGGACCCCGCCTACGAGCAGTACTTC. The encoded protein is CASSPGDPAYEQYF.